This is a list of T cell receptor beta chains from one sample in a study of T-cell reconstitution after alpha-beta-depleted transplantation in children. TCRdb analysed the PCR reads with MiXCR anew, one entry per CDR3 protein. The repertoire has 550,000 to 800,000 distinct CDR3 sequences, less than 15% of them found once; the top ten carry around 0.8%. This material consisted of PBMCs, taken before TCRalphabeta/CD19-depleted stem cell transplant. The receptors stem from a girl aged 2-9 years with congenital amegakaryocytic thrombocytopenia, due to receive a stem cell transplant. CDR3s include the opening cysteine and the closing phenylalanine or tryptophan. Fields, in order: V gene, clone size, D gene, J gene, CDR3 protein, CDR3 DNA. The D gene is left open where the match is weak. Rows may omit the clone size; those that give it use once, few, many or a size class.

v_gene: TRBV5-1
abundance: many
d_gene: NA
j_gene: TRBJ2-6
CDR3aa: CASSLASAGANVLTF
CDR3nt: TGCGCCAGCAGCTTGGCATCTGCTGGGGCCAACGTCCTGACTTTC

v_gene: TRBV27
abundance: many
d_gene: TRBD1
j_gene: TRBJ2-1
CDR3aa: CASSLHTGQGLVEQFF
CDR3nt: TGTGCCAGCAGTCTCCACACGGGACAGGGGCTTGTTGAGCAGTTCTTC

v_gene: TRBV27
abundance: NA
d_gene: TRBD2
j_gene: TRBJ2-1
CDR3aa: CASRPGLVGNEQFF
CDR3nt: TGTGCCAGCAGGCCGGGACTAGTAGGCAATGAGCAGTTCTTC

v_gene: TRBV12-3/TRBV12-4
abundance: many
d_gene: NA
j_gene: TRBJ2-7
CDR3aa: CASSKGYEQYF
CDR3nt: TGTGCCAGCAGTAAAGGGTACGAGCAGTACTTC

v_gene: TRBV20-1
abundance: few
d_gene: TRBD2
j_gene: TRBJ2-1
CDR3aa: CCAHRTSGFPTYNEQFF
CDR3nt: TGCTGTGCTCACCGGACTAGCGGGTTCCCAACCTACAATGAGCAGTTCTTC

v_gene: TRBV6-2/TRBV6-3
abundance: NA
d_gene: NA
j_gene: TRBJ2-7
CDR3aa: CASSYSRTGTYEQYF
CDR3nt: TGTGCCAGCAGTTACTCGAGAACCGGGACCTACGAGCAGTACTTC

v_gene: TRBV5-6
abundance: NA
d_gene: NA
j_gene: TRBJ2-1
CDR3aa: CASSFSVRVQFF
CDR3nt: TGTGCCAGCAGCTTTAGCGTTCGTGTGCAGTTCTTC

v_gene: TRBV4-1
abundance: few
d_gene: TRBD2
j_gene: TRBJ2-1
CDR3aa: CASSRGLAPSYNEQFF
CDR3nt: TGCGCCAGCAGCCGCGGACTAGCGCCCTCCTACAATGAGCAGTTCTTC

v_gene: TRBV20-1
abundance: many
d_gene: NA
j_gene: TRBJ2-4
CDR3aa: CSARVPGLPKNIQYF
CDR3nt: TGCAGTGCTAGAGTACCCGGACTACCCAAAAACATTCAGTACTTC

v_gene: TRBV12-3/TRBV12-4
abundance: few
d_gene: NA
j_gene: TRBJ2-5
CDR3aa: CASASVARSFSQETQYF
CDR3nt: TGTGCCAGCGCTTCCGTTGCGAGGAGTTTCTCCCAAGAGACCCAGTACTTC

v_gene: TRBV5-1
abundance: many
d_gene: NA
j_gene: TRBJ2-1
CDR3aa: CASSLGLNYNEQFF
CDR3nt: TGCGCCAGCAGCTTGGGGCTCAACTACAATGAGCAGTTCTTC

v_gene: TRBV7-2
abundance: many
d_gene: NA
j_gene: TRBJ1-1
CDR3aa: CASSLTVRAAEAFF
CDR3nt: TGTGCCAGCAGCTTAACGGTGAGGGCAGCTGAAGCTTTCTTT

v_gene: TRBV11-3
abundance: NA
d_gene: TRBD2
j_gene: TRBJ2-1
CDR3aa: CASSLLAGGPYEQFF
CDR3nt: TGTGCCAGCAGCCTGCTAGCGGGAGGGCCTTATGAGCAGTTCTTC

v_gene: TRBV5-1
abundance: many
d_gene: NA
j_gene: TRBJ1-1
CDR3aa: CASSLTGLRVKSPEAFF
CDR3nt: TGCGCCAGCAGCTTGACGGGGTTAAGGGTGAAGTCCCCTGAAGCTTTCTTT

v_gene: TRBV7-2
abundance: few
d_gene: NA
j_gene: TRBJ2-7
CDR3aa: CASSPLVNSWFYEQYF
CDR3nt: TGTGCCAGCAGCCCACTCGTCAATAGCTGGTTCTACGAGCAGTACTTC

v_gene: TRBV5-5
abundance: NA
d_gene: TRBD2
j_gene: TRBJ2-1
CDR3aa: CASSNTGTSLDEQFF
CDR3nt: TGTGCCAGCAGCAATACCGGGACTAGTCTCGATGAGCAGTTCTTC

v_gene: TRBV6-5
abundance: many
d_gene: TRBD2
j_gene: TRBJ2-1
CDR3aa: CASSHGLAGDEQFF
CDR3nt: TGTGCCAGCAGTCACGGACTAGCGGGGGATGAGCAGTTCTTC

v_gene: TRBV5-1
abundance: many
d_gene: NA
j_gene: TRBJ2-2
CDR3aa: CASSFLPGAGGELFF
CDR3nt: TGCGCCAGCAGCTTCCTCCCGGGAGCGGGCGGGGAGCTGTTTTTT

v_gene: TRBV29-1
abundance: NA
d_gene: TRBD2
j_gene: TRBJ2-7
CDR3aa: CSVEDPSGGTYEQYF
CDR3nt: TGCAGCGTTGAAGATCCCAGCGGGGGAACCTACGAGCAGTACTTC

v_gene: TRBV7-8
abundance: few
d_gene: TRBD1
j_gene: TRBJ1-5
CDR3aa: CASSLGQGVYQPQHF
CDR3nt: TGTGCCAGCAGCTTAGGACAGGGGGTTTATCAGCCCCAGCATTTT

v_gene: TRBV20-1
abundance: many
d_gene: NA
j_gene: TRBJ2-7
CDR3aa: CSARTRSGRGFNEQYF
CDR3nt: TGCAGTGCTAGGACGCGTTCAGGGAGAGGCTTTAACGAGCAGTACTTC

v_gene: TRBV20-1
abundance: few
d_gene: NA
j_gene: TRBJ2-6
CDR3aa: CSAPTSAGANVLTF
CDR3nt: TGCAGTGCTCCTACTAGTGCTGGGGCCAACGTCCTGACTTTC

v_gene: TRBV29-1
abundance: many
d_gene: NA
j_gene: TRBJ2-1
CDR3aa: CSVLTSGRSYNEQFF
CDR3nt: TGCAGCGTTTTGACATCAGGCCGCTCCTACAATGAGCAGTTCTTC